The clone carrying this T cell receptor (beta chain) appeared a few times. This CDR3 has 13 amino acids. In germline, CDR1 is SQVTM, CDR2 ANQGSEA. V shed 6 bases and J 4 bases; nucleotides not matched to a gene: 7. TCRdb keeps only in-frame clones here, not all; method: immunoSEQ multiplex PCR. The table lists some 20,000 clones, around 78% of them singletons. Patients had early-stage hepatocellular carcinoma, untreated before resection. No macroscopic necrosis or hemorrhage was seen in sampled areas. This specimen comes from a study of intratumoral heterogeneity in liver cancer. Study as a whole: With a median age of roughly 63 years, most patients were men.

This chain joins TRBV29-1 and TRBJ2-5, with 8 bases lining up with TRBD2. Material: tumor-adjacent normal tissue, obtained before any cancer treatment. The receptor was isolated from a woman in her 70s with hepatocellular carcinoma. The chain's CDR3 is CSVRAGVGETQYF. CDR3 sequence (DNA): TGCAGCGTGAGAGCGGGAGTCGGAGAGACCCAGTACTTC. Using reference TRBV29-1 and TRBJ2-5 for the parts outside the CDR3, the full variable domain is SAVISQKPSRDICQRGTSLTIQCQVDSQVTMMFWYRQQPGQSLTLIATANQGSEATYESGFVIDKFPISRPNLTFSTLTVSNMSPEDSSIYLCSVRAGVGETQYFGPGTRLLVL.